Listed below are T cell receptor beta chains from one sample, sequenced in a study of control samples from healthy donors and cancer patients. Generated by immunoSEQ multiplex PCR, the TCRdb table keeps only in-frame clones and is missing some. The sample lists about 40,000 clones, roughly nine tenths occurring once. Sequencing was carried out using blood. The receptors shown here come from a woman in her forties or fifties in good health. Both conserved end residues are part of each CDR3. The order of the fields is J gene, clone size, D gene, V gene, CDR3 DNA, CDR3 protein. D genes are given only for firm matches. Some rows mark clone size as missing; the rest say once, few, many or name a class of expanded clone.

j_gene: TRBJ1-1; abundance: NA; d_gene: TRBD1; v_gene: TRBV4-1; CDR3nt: TGCGCCAGCAGCCCCCGACAGGGGAGGGAGACTGAAGCTTTCTTT; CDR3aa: CASSPRQGRETEAFF
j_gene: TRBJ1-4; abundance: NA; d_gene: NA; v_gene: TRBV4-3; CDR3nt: TGCGCCAGCAGCCAAGATGGAACAGACGGGGGTGAAAAACTGTTTTTT; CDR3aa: CASSQDGTDGGEKLFF
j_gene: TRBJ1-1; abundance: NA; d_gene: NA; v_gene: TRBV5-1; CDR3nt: TGCGCCAGCAGCTTGGAGGTGGGGGTCACTGAAGCTTTCTTT; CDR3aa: CASSLEVGVTEAFF
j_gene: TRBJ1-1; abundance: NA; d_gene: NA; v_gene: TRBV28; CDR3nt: TGTGCCAGCACCCTACAGGTCATGAACACTGAAGCTTTCTTT; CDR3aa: CASTLQVMNTEAFF
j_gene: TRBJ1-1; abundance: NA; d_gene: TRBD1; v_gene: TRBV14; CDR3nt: TGTGCCAGCAGCCAACCCCCCGGACAGGCTGTGGCAACTGAAGCTTTCTTT; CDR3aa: CASSQPPGQAVATEAFF
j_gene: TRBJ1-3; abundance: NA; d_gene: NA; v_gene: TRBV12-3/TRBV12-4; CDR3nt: TGTGCCAGCAGTGTGGCGTCTGGAAACACCATATATTTT; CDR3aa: CASSVASGNTIYF
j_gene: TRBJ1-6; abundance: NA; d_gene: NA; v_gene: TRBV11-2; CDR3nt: TGTGCCAGCAGCTTAGAGGGGCCGAGTGGCAATTCACCCCTCCACTTT; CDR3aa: CASSLEGPSGNSPLHF
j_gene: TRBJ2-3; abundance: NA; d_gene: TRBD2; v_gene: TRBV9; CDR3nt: TGTGCCAGCAGCGTAGGAGGGGCTAGCGGGGGCACAGATACGCAGTATTTT; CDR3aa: CASSVGGASGGTDTQYF
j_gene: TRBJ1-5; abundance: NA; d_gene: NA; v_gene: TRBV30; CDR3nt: TGTGCCTGGAGGGAGGGTCTCGATCAGCCCCAGCATTTT; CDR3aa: CAWREGLDQPQHF
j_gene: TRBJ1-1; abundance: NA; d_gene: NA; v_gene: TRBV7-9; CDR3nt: TGTGCCAGCAGCTTCCCCGGACAGTTACGAGAAGCTTTCTTT; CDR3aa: CASSFPGQLREAFF
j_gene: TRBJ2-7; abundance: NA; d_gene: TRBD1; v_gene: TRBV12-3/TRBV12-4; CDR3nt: TGTGCCAGCAGTTCCGGGACAGGAGAGCAGTACTTC; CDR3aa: CASSSGTGEQYF
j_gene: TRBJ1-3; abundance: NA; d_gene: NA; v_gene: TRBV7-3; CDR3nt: TGTGCCAGCAGCTTAAGTACTGGAAACACCATATATTTT; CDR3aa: CASSLSTGNTIYF
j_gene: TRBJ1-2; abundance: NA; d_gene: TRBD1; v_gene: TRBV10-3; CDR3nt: TGTGCCATCAGGGGGACAGCCGCTGGCTACACCTTC; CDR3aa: CAIRGTAAGYTF
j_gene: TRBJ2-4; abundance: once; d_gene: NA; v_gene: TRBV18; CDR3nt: TGTGCCAGCTCACCACTACAGACGCCAAACATTCAGTACTTC; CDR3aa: CASSPLQTPNIQYF
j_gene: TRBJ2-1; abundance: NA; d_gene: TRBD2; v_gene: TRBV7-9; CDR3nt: TGTGCCAGCAGCTTAGCCGTGACTAGCGGGGGTCACAATGAGCAGTTCTTC; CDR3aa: CASSLAVTSGGHNEQFF
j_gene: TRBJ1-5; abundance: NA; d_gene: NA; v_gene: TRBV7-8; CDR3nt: TGTGCCAGCAGCTTAGCCGGCGGGGAACAGCCCCAGCATTTT; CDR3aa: CASSLAGGEQPQHF
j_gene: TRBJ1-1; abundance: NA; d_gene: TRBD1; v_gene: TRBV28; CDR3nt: TGTGCCAGCAGTTTTATCCGGCAGGGGGCTGGCACTGAAGCTTTCTTT; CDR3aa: CASSFIRQGAGTEAFF
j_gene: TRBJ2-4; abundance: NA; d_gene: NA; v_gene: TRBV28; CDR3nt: TGTGCCAGCAAGGCGGGTACTGTAAACATTCAGTACTTC; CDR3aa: CASKAGTVNIQYF
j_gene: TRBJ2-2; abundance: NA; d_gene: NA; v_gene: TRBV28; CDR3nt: TGTGCCAGCAGTCCCCAGGGGAGGACCGGGGAGCTGTTTTTT; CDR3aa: CASSPQGRTGELFF
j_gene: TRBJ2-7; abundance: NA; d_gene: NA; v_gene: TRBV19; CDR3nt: TGTGCCAGTAGTATAGACGGACCCCTGCCCTACGAGCAGTACTTC; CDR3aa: CASSIDGPLPYEQYF
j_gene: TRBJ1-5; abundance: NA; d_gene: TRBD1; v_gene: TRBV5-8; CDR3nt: TGTGCCAGCAGCCAAGACCCGACAGGGTTGAGCAATCAGCCCCAGCATTTT; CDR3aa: CASSQDPTGLSNQPQHF
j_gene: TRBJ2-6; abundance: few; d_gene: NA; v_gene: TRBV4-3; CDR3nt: TGCGCCAGCAGCGCTCAGGGGTCCGGGGCCAACGTCCTGACTTTC; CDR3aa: CASSAQGSGANVLTF
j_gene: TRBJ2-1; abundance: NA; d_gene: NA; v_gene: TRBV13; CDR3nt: TGTGCCAGCAGCCTACAGGCTGGAGGGGGCAATGAGCAGTTCTTC; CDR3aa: CASSLQAGGGNEQFF
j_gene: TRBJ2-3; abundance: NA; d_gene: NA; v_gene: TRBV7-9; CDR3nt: TGTGCCAGCAGCTCGGGGGACTTCGGGGATACGCAGTATTTT; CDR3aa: CASSSGDFGDTQYF
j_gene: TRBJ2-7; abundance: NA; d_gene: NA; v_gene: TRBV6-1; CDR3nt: TGTGCCAGCAGTGACGGCCTGGGCTACGAGCAGTACTTC; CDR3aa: CASSDGLGYEQYF
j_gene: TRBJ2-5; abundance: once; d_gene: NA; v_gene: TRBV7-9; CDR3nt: TGTGCCAGCAGCCGAGACACATGGGAGACCCAGTACTTC; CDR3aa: CASSRDTWETQYF
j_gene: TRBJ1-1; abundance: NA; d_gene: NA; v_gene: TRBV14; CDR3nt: TGTGCCAGCAGCCAAGATCTCGAAGGCGAAGCTTTCTTT; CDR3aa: CASSQDLEGEAFF
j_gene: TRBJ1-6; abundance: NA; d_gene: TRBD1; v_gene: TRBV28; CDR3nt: TGTGCCAGTCGCAAACAGGGGAGGAATTCACCCCTCCACTTT; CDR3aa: CASRKQGRNSPLHF
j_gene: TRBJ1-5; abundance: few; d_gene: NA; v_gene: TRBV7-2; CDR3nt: TGTGCCAGCAGCCCGGGTCCAAACCATCAGCCCCAGCATTTT; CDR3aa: CASSPGPNHQPQHF
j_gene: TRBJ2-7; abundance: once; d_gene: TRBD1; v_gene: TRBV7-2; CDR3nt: TGTGCCAGCAGCTTAGGATTAGGGACAGGGGACGAGCAGTACTTC; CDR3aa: CASSLGLGTGDEQYF
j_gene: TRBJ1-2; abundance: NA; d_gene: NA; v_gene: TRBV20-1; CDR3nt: TGCAGTGCTAGTTTTGGCGCTAATGGCTACACCTTC; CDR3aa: CSASFGANGYTF
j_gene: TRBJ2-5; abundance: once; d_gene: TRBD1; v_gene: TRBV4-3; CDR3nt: TGCGCCAGCAGCCAAGACCCCCCCGACAGGGGGCCTGAGACCCAGTACTTC; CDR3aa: CASSQDPPDRGPETQYF
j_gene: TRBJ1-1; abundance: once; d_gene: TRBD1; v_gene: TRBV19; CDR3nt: TGTGCCAGTAGTAATAGGACAGGGGAAGCTTTCTTT; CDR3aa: CASSNRTGEAFF
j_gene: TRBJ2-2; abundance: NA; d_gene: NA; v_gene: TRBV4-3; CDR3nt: TGCGCCAGCAGCCAAAACCGACTGAACACCGGGGAGCTGTTTTTT; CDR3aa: CASSQNRLNTGELFF
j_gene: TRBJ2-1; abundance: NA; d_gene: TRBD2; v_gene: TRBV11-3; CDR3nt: TGTGCCAGCAGCTCCTCCCCCCGGGGGGGCCACAATGAGCAGTTCTTC; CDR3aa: CASSSSPRGGHNEQFF
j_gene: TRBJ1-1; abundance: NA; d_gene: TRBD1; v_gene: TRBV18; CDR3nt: TGTGCCAGCTCACTGGACAGGGGACGGGCTGAAGCTTTCTTT; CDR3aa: CASSLDRGRAEAFF
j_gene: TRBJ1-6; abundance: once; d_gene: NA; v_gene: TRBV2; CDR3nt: TGTGCCAGCAGCCGGACTAATTCACCCCTCCACTTT; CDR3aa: CASSRTNSPLHF
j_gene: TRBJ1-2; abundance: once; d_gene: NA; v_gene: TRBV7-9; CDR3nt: TGTGCCAGCAGCTCCGCCCCCGCGGTTGGCTACACCTTC; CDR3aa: CASSSAPAVGYTF
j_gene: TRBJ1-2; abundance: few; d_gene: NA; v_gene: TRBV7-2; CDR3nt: TGTGCCAGCACCCGGCAGGCACAAAACTATGGCTACACCTTC; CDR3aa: CASTRQAQNYGYTF
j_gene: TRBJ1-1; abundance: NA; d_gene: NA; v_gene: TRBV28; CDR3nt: TGTGCCAGCAGTTTACAGAACACTGAAGCTTTCTTT; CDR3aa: CASSLQNTEAFF
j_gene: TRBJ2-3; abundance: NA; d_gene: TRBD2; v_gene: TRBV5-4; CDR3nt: TGTGCCAGCAGCTTGGCTAGCGGGGGGACAGATACGCAGTATTTT; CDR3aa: CASSLASGGTDTQYF
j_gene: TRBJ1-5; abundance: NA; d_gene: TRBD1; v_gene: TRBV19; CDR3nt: TGTGCCAGTAGTATCCAAAGGGACAGGGTTAGGCAGCCCCAGCATTTT; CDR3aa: CASSIQRDRVRQPQHF
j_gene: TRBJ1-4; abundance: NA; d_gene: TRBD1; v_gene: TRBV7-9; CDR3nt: TGTGCCAGCAGCTCGGACAGGGGGAATGAAAAACTGTTTTTT; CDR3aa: CASSSDRGNEKLFF
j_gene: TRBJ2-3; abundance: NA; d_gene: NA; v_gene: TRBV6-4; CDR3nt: TGTGCCAGCAGTGAATCCCAGGGGATAGATACGCAGTATTTT; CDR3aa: CASSESQGIDTQYF
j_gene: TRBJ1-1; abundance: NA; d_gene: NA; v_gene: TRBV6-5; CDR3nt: TGTGCCAGCAGGGGGCTGGGGTGGGGGGCTGAAGCTTTCTTT; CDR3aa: CASRGLGWGAEAFF
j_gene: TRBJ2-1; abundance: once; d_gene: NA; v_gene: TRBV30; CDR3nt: TGTGCCTGGAGTGGGAGGGACTTGCAGTTCTTC; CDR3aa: CAWSGRDLQFF
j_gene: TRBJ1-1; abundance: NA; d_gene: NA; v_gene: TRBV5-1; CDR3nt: TGCGCCAGCAGCTGGGGGACACTGAACACTGAAGCTTTCTTT; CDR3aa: CASSWGTLNTEAFF
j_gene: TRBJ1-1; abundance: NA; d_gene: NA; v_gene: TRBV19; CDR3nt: TGTGCCAGTGAACCTAGTTACGGTGAAGCTTTCTTT; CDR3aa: CASEPSYGEAFF
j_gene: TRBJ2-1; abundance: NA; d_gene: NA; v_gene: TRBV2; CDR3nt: TGTGCCAGCACGGTCCGATTGGAAAAGGAGCAGTTCTTC; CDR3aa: CASTVRLEKEQFF
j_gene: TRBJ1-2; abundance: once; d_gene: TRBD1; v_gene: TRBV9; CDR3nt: TGTGCCAGCAGCTCCGACCCAACAGGGGGCTATGGCTACACCTTC; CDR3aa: CASSSDPTGGYGYTF
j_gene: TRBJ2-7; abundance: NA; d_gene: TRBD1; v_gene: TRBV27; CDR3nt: TGTGCCAGCAGTTTATTTGGGACAGGGGGAGACGAGCAGTACTTC; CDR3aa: CASSLFGTGGDEQYF
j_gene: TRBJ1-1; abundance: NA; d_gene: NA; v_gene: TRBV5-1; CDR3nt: TGCGCCAGCAGCCCTGGGAGTTATGGTGAAGCTTTCTTT; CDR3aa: CASSPGSYGEAFF
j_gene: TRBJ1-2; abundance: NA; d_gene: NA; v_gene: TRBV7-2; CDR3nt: TGTGCCAGCAGCAGTATAGGGGGAACGCGTGGCTACACCTTC; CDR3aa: CASSSIGGTRGYTF
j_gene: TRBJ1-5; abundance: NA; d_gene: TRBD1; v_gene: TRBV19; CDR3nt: TGTGCCAGTAGTACGGGTCTAGGACAGGGACTTTGGAATCAGCCCCAGCATTTT; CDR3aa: CASSTGLGQGLWNQPQHF
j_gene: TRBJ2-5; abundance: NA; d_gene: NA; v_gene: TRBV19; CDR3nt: TGTGCCAGTAGTAGGGGGGCCTGGGAGACCCAGTACTTC; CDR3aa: CASSRGAWETQYF
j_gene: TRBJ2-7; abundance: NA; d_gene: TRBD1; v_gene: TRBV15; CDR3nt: TGTGCCACCAGCAGACCCGGAGAGACAGGGGGCAACGAGCAGTACTTC; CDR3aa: CATSRPGETGGNEQYF
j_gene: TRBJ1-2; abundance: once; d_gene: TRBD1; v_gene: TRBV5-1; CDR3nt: TGCGCCAGCAGCCCACAGGGGACCCTCTATGGCTACACCTTC; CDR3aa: CASSPQGTLYGYTF
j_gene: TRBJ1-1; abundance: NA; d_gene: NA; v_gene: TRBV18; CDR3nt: TGTGCCAGCTCATCCTTACCACCTCAGGGGAACACTGAAGCTTTCTTT; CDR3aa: CASSSLPPQGNTEAFF
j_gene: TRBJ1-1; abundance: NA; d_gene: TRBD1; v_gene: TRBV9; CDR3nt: TGTGCCAGCAGCGCGGGACAGGGGGGATTTGGACACCTCACTGAAGCTTTCTTT; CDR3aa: CASSAGQGGFGHLTEAFF
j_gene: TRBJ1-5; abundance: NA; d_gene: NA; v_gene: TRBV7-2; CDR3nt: TGTGCCAGCAGCTTAGACGGGATCAATCAGCCCCAGCATTTT; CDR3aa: CASSLDGINQPQHF